Below, one T cell receptor beta chain is given with its context. The PCR contained 60 Vbeta and 13 Jbeta primers. Repertoires were generated with immunoSEQ multiplex PCR, while TCRdb's copy carries only in-frame clones and drops some. The table includes about 140,000 clones, around 63% detected once. With 4 bases removed from V and 2 bases from J, the gap between germline ends came to 16 bases. The CDR3 length is 16 residues. Germline V gene data show CDR1 as SGDLS and CDR2 as YYNGEE. The sample comes from a study of cytomegalovirus exposure and HLA in healthy donors. The TCR comes from a human donor in good health. V is TRBV9 and J is TRBJ1-5; TRBD1 is a possible D gene (5 bases). The source material was PBMCs. For the CDR3, the DNA is TGTGCCAGCAGCCCTACGGGCCAGGGCGGCAATCAGCCCCAGCATTTT. Translation: CASSPTGQGGNQPQHF. Looking up the rest from reference TRBV9 and TRBJ1-5 gives the full variable domain: DSGVTQTPKHLITATGQRVTLRCSPRSGDLSVYWYQQSLDQGLQFLIQYYNGEERAKGNILERFSAQQFPDLHSELNLSSLELGDSALYFCASSPTGQGGNQPQHFGDGTRLSIL.